Listed here is a single TCR beta chain. This clone's antigen is unknown. Nothing much larger sits one base from this clone, and base qualities are not available. This sample was included in a study of CD8+CD57+ T cells in acquired aplastic anemia (dated 2018 in TCRdb). As for the study more broadly: A mean of around 3 ug of DNA, ranging from 0.2 to 27.4 ug, was extracted from sorted CD4+ and CD8+ cells. Mean read counts for healthy donor samples were about 9.8 million for CD4+ cells and roughly 12 million for CD8+ cells. What the study reported, not specific to this receptor: Although around 30 CD8+ CDR3 sequences were shared by patients and controls, these sequences appeared highly expressed in patients and within the immunodominant clones of patients. CD8+ Simpson's diversity did not differ significantly between patients and healthy controls (P=0.060).

In this study, sorted CD4+ and CD8+ T cells from the blood of healthy subjects and of severe aplastic anemia patients had their TCR repertoires deep-sequenced. Ficoll-Paque density gradient centrifugation was used to isolate peripheral blood mononuclear cells. Before DNA was extracted, CD4+ and CD8+ T cells were sorted using either FACS or magnetic beads. Profiling of TCR beta VDJ combinations and CDR3 sequences used genomic DNA as the template. TCR repertoire sequencing was run on an Illumina HiSeq 2000. The paper's processing steps were these. TRBV/TRBJ rearrangement plots, CDR3 size and DJ length profiles, and Simpson's diversity index were used to evaluate the repertoires. The most abundant DNA sequence in the deep sequencing data was defined as the immunodominant clone. CDR3 amino acid sequences were checked for sharing between subjects and were compared against published repertoires and the VDJdb database. TCRdb reanalyzed the raw reads on its own, using fastp at Q25 for trimming and MiXCR for clone calling, and kept in-frame beta chains. Every distinct CDR3 protein forms one entry, paired with its most common genes and DNA. The V and J calls, along with clone size, are taken from TCRdb and not from the paper's own processing. This sample gives some 140,000 distinct CDR3 sequences in total; 41% of them show up just once. Of the sample, roughly 8.1% falls within the top ten clones.

The germline V end is reduced by 9 bases and the J end by 4 bases; junction bases left unmatched: 9. From the germline V gene (reference sequence), CDR1 is LNHDA and CDR2 is SQIVND. From the cysteine up to the phenylalanine, the CDR3 has a length of 14 residues. Only the CDR3 DNA stays, 42 bases, in frame from base 1. Recombination linked TRBV19 to TRBJ1-5, and TRBD1 aligns with 7 junction nucleotides. The source is a human donor in good health, serving as a control. The material sequenced was sorted CD4+, CD8+, or CD8+CD57+ T cells (not recorded which) from PBMCs. CDR3 reads: CASTGQPENQPQHF. The DNA sequence is given as TGTGCCAGCACGGGACAGCCGGAAAATCAGCCCCAGCATTTT.